The 10 T cell receptor beta chains presented below share a single source sample, sequenced in a study of T cell clones after liver transplantation. Produced via immunoSEQ multiplex PCR; TCRdb's table is partial and in-frame only. The table lists some 80,000 clones, roughly 84% of them singletons. The sequencing used CD4+ T cells from blood, collected less than 50 months after liver transplant. These receptors originate from a human patient who received a liver transplant. Part of the T cells may come from the graft donor.

This chain links TRBV5-5 with TRBJ2-5; D is tentatively TRBD1 or TRBD2 (5 bases each). Germline V gives CDR1 SGHKS, CDR2 YYEKEE (reference sequence). V lost 7 bases and J 4 bases, leaving 11 bases between the germline ends. The CDR3 covers 12 residues. The CDR3 sequence is CASGTAGETQYF. In nucleotides, the CDR3 is TGTGCCAGCGGGACGGCCGGAGAGACCCAGTACTTC.

The chain combines TRBV18 with TRBJ2-1; 10 nucleotides match TRBD2. Per germline, CDR1 KGHSH and CDR2 LQKENI. With V trimmed by 3 bases and J by 3 bases, 17 bases remained unmatched. This CDR3 region has 20 residues. The CDR3 region has the DNA TGTGCCAGCTCACCTACTCAGGGGGCGCAGGTAGCGGGAGGCTACAATGAGCAGTTCTTC. This codes for CASSPTQGAQVAGGYNEQFF.

The chain recombines TRBV25-1 with TRBJ2-1, with 7 bases aligning to TRBD1. Germline CDR1 MGHDK, CDR2 SYGVNS. The CDR3 runs 17 residues. J was trimmed by 5 bases and V by 1 base; bases with no gene match: 11. The CDR3 DNA reads as TGTGCCAGCAGTGAATTAACAGGGGTCGCTTCAAACAATGAGCAGTTCTTC. It translates to CASSELTGVASNNEQFF.

This chain connects TRBV6-5 to TRBJ1-3; TRBD1 agrees at 7 bases. The germline V gene has CDR1 MNHEY and CDR2 SVGAGI. The length of the CDR3 is 15 residues. Unmatched junction bases numbered 3, after V lost 4 bases and J lost 0 bases. The DNA for the CDR3 is TGTGCCAGCAGTTCTAGGACAGGCTCTGGAAACACCATATATTTT. It encodes CASSSRTGSGNTIYF.

This rearrangement joins TRBV25-1 to TRBJ1-4, with TRBD1 identical over 9 bases. Per the germline V gene, CDR1 is MGHDK and CDR2 is SYGVNS. This CDR3 comprises 14 residues. V was pared by 5 bases and J by 8 bases, with 6 bases of the junction left unmatched. For the CDR3, the DNA is TGTGCCAGCAGTTCCGGGACAGGGTTCGAAAAACTGTTTTTT. This translates into CASSSGTGFEKLFF.

The chain employs TRBV5-6 and TRBJ2-1; the D is unclear. CDR1 and CDR2 from the germline V gene are SGHDT and YYEEEE. V dropped 0 bases and J dropped 0 bases, with 10 bases sitting between them. This CDR3 contains 16 residues. The CDR3 coding sequence is TGTGCCAGCAGCTTGGGACTCCTAAGCTCCTACAATGAGCAGTTCTTC. This translates into CASSLGLLSSYNEQFF. The whole variable domain, filled in from reference TRBV5-6 and TRBJ2-1, reads DAGVTQSPTHLIKTRGQQVTLRCSPKSGHDTVSWYQQALGQGPQFIFQYYEEEERQRGNFPDRFSGHQFPNYSSELNVNALLLGDSALYLCASSLGLLSSYNEQFFGPGTRLTVL.

The V call is TRBV7-2, the J call TRBJ1-1, with D unclear. The CDR3 consists of 13 residues. V was cut by 2 bases and J by 2 bases, with 6 bases left in between. Germline V gives CDR1 SGHTA, CDR2 FQGNSA. CDR3 region: CASSLQENTEAFF. The DNA of the CDR3 is TGTGCCAGCAGCTTACAGGAAAACACTGAAGCTTTCTTT.

The CDR3 region is CASSLGATAFYEQYF. In nucleotides, the CDR3 is TGTGCCAGCAGCTTGGGCGCGACGGCATTCTACGAGCAGTACTTC. This sequence joins TRBV7-2 and TRBJ2-7, with D uncertain. The V gene's germline CDR1 is SGHTA and CDR2 FQGNSA. The germline V and J ends were trimmed by 3 bases and 3 bases, with 15 bases remaining between them. The CDR3 spans 15 residues.

The rearrangement joins TRBV11-1 to TRBJ2-5; D is possibly TRBD1 (5 bases). The length of the CDR3 is 16 residues. CDR1 and CDR2 from the germline V gene are SGHAT and FQDESV (reference sequence). With 5 bases removed from V and 3 bases from J, the gap between germline ends came to 19 bases. In DNA, the CDR3 is TGTGCCAGCAGCCGGCGAAGTGGGGCCATGAAAGAGACCCAGTACTTC. This codes for CASSRRSGAMKETQYF.

This chain connects TRBV7-3 to TRBJ2-2, with D possibly being TRBD1 (5 bases). Trimming pared 5 bases from V and 2 bases from J, leaving 15 bases between. Per germline, CDR1 SGHTA and CDR2 FQGTGA. This CDR3 is 16 amino acids long. CDR3 sequence (DNA): TGTGCCAGCAGCCCCAGACAGAACCTAAACACCGGGGAGCTGTTTTTT. It codes for CASSPRQNLNTGELFF.